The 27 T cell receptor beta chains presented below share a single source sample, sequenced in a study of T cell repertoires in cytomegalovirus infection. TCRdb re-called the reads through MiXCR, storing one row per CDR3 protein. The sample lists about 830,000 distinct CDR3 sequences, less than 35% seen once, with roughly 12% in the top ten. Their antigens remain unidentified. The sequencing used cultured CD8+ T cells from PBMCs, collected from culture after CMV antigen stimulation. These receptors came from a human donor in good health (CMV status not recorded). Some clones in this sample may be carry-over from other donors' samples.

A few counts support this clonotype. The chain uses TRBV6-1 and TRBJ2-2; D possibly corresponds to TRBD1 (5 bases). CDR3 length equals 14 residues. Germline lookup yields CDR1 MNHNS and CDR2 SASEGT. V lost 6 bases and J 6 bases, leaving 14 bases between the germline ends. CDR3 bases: TGTGCCAGCAGGGGTGGCAGGGAAGCCGGGGAGCTGTTTTTT. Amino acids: CASRGGREAGELFF.

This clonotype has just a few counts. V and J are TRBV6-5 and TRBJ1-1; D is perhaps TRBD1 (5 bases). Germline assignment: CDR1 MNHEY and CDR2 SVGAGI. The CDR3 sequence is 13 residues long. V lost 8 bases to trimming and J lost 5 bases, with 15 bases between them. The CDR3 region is CASVGTSGTEAFF. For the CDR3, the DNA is TGTGCCAGCGTAGGGACCTCGGGGACTGAAGCTTTCTTT.

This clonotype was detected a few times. The CDR3 protein is CASSLSRGDTQYF. The CDR3 nucleotides are TGTGCCAGCAGTTTATCGCGGGGAGATACGCAGTATTTT. The chain links TRBV27 to TRBJ2-3; TRBD2 might be the D (6 bases). In germline, CDR1 is MNHEY, CDR2 SMNVEV (reference sequence). With 0 bases removed from V and 5 bases from J, the gap between germline ends came to 6 bases. This CDR3 has 13 residues.

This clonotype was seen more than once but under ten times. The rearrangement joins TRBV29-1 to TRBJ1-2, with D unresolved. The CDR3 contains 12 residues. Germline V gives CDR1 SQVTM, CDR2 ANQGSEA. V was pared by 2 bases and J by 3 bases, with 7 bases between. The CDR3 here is CSVELRDYGYTF. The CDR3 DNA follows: TGCAGCGTTGAATTACGGGACTATGGCTACACCTTC.

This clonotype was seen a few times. The CDR3 reads CASSIDDSGGGSYNEQFF. The DNA for the CDR3 is TGTGCCAGTAGTATAGATGATAGCGGGGGAGGCTCCTACAATGAGCAGTTCTTC. The V gene is TRBV19, the J gene TRBJ2-1, with TRBD2 matching over 9 bases. This CDR3 is built from 18 residues. Trimming cost V 0 bases and J 0 bases; bases outside gene matches: 6. Per the germline V gene, CDR1 is LNHDA and CDR2 is SQIVND (reference sequence).

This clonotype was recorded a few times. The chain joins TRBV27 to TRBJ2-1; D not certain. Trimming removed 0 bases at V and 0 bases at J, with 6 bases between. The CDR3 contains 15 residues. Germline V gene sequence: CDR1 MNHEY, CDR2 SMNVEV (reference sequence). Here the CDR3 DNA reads TGTGCCAGCAGTTTATCGGCATACTCCTACAATGAGCAGTTCTTC. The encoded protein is CASSLSAYSYNEQFF.

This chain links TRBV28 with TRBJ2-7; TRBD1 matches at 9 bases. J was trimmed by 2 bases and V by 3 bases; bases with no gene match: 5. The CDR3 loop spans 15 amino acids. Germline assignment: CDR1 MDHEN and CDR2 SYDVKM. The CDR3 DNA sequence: TGTGCCAGCAGTTTGAGACAGGGGGTTACCTACGAGCAGTACGTC. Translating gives CASSLRQGVTYEQYV.

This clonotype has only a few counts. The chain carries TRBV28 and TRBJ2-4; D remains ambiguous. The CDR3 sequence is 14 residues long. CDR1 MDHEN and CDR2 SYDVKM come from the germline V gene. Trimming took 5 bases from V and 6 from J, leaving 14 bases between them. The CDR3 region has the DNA TGTGCCAGCAGTCCGGATCTACCGGGAAACATTCAGTACTTC. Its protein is CASSPDLPGNIQYF. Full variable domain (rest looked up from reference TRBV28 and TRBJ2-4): DVKVTQSSRYLVKRTGEKVFLECVQDMDHENMFWYRQDPGLGLRLIYFSYDVKMKEKGDIPEGYSVSREKKERFSLILESASTNQTSMYLCASSPDLPGNIQYFGAGTRLSVL.

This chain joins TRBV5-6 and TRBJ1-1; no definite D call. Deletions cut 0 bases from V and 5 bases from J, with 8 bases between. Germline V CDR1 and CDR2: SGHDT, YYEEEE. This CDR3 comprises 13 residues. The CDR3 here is CASSLELATEAFF. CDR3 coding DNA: TGTGCCAGCAGCTTGGAGTTGGCGACTGAAGCTTTCTTT.

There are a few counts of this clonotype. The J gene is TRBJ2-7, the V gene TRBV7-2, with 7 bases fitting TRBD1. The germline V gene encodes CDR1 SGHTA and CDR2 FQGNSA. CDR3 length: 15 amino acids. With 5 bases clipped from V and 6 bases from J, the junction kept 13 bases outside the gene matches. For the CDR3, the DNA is TGTGCCAGCAGCCCCGGGACAGCCTCAAGAGGCGAGCAGTACTTC. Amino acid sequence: CASSPGTASRGEQYF.

CDR3 protein: CATRTDPNTDTQYF. The CDR3 DNA is TGTGCCACCAGGACAGACCCAAACACAGATACGCAGTATTTT. V is TRBV2 and J is TRBJ2-3, with a possible D match to TRBD1 (6 bases). V was clipped by 10 bases and J by 2 bases, with 16 bases between them. Germline V CDR1 and CDR2: SNHLY, FYNNEI. The length of the CDR3 is 14 residues.

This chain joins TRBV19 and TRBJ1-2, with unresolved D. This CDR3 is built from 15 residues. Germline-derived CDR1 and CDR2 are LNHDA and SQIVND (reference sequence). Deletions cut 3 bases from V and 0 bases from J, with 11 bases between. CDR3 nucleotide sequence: TGTGCCAGTAGTATGTGGCCTGGGGCTAACTATGGCTACACCTTC. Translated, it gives CASSMWPGANYGYTF.

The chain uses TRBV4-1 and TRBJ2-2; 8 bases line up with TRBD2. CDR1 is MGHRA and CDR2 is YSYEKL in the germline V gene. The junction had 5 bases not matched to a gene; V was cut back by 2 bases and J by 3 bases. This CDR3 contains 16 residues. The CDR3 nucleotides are TGCGCCAGCAGCCAATCCCGGGGGGGGGACACCGGGGAGCTGTTTTTT. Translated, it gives CASSQSRGGDTGELFF.

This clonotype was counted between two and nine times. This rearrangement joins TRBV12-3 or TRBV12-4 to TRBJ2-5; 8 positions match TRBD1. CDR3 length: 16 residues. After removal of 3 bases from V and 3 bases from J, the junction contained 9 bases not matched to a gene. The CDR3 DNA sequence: TGTGCCAGCAGTTTTGCCGGACAGGGAGGCAAAGAGACCCAGTACTTC. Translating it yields CASSFAGQGGKETQYF.

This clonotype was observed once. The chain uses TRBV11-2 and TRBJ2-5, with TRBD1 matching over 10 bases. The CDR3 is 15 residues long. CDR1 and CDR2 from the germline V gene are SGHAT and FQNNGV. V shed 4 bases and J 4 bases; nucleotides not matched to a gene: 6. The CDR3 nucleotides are TGTGCCAGCAGCTGGACAGGGGGTCGGGGAGAGACCCAGTACTTC. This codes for CASSWTGGRGETQYF.

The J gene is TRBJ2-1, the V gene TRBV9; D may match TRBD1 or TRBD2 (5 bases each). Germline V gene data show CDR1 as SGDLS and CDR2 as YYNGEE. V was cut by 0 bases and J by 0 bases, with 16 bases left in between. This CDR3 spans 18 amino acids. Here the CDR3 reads CASSVDRGDPSSYNEQFF. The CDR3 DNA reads TGTGCCAGCAGCGTAGATAGAGGGGACCCTAGCTCCTACAATGAGCAGTTCTTC.

CDR3 sequence: CASGSGQGREKLFF. CDR3 nucleotide sequence: TGTGCCAGCGGCTCGGGGCAGGGTAGAGAAAAACTGTTTTTT. This rearrangement joins TRBV6-6 to TRBJ1-4; a weak D match, TRBD1 (5 bases). Germline V gene lookup returns CDR1 MNHNY and CDR2 SVGAGI (reference sequence). The length of the CDR3 is 14 residues. The V end was cut by 8 bases, the J end by 8 bases, with 18 bases between.

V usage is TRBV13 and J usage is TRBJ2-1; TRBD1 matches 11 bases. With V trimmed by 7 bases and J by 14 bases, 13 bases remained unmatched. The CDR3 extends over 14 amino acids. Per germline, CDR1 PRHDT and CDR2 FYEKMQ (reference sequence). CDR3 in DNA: TGTGCCAGCACCTCTGGGACAGGGGGGAACCTTGAGTTCTTC. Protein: CASTSGTGGNLEFF. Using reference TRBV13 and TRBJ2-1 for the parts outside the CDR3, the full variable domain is AAGVIQSPRHLIKEKRETATLKCYPIPRHDTVYWYQQGPGQDPQFLISFYEKMQSDKGSIPDRFSAQQFSDYHSELNMSSLELGDSALYFCASTSGTGGNLEFFGPGTRLTVL.

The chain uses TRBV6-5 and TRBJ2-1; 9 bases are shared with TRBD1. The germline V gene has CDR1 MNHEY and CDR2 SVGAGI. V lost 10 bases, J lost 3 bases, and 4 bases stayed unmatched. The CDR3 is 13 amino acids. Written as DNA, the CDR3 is TGTGCCACTACAGGGGGCTTCTACAATGAGCAGTTCTTC. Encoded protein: CATTGGFYNEQFF.

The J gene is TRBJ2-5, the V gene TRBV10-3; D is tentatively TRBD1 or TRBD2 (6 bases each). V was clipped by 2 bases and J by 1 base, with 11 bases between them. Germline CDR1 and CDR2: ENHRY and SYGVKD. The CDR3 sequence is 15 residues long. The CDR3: CAISEGGGLQETQYF. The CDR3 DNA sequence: TGTGCCATCAGTGAGGGAGGGGGACTCCAAGAGACCCAGTACTTC.

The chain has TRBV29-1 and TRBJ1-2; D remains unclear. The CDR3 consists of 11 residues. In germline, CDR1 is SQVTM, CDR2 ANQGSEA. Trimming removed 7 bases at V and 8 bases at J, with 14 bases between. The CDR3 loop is CSDVGLGGYTF. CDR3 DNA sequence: TGCAGCGATGTAGGGCTGGGAGGCTACACCTTC. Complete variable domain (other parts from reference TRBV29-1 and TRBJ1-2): SAVISQKPSRDICQRGTSLTIQCQVDSQVTMMFWYRQQPGQSLTLIATANQGSEATYESGFVIDKFPISRPNLTFSTLTVSNMSPEDSSIYLCSDVGLGGYTFGSGTRLTVV.

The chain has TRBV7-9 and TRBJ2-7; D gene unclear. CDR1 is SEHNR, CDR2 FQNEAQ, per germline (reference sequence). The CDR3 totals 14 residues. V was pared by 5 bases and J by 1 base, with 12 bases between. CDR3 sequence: CASSPSQESYEQYV. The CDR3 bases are TGTGCCAGCAGCCCAAGCCAGGAATCCTACGAGCAGTACGTC.

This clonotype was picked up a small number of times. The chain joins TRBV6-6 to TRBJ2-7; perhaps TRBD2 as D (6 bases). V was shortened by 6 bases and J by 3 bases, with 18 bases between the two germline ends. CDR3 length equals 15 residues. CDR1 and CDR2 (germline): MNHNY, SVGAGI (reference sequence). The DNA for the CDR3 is TGTGCCAGCAGGGAGGAGGTAGCGGCGAACTACGAGCAGTACGTC. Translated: CASREEVAANYEQYV.

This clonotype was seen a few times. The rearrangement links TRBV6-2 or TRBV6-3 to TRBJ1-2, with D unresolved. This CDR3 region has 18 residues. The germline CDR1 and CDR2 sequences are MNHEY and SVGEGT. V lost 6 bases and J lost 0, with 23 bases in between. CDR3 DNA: TGTGCCAGCAGAGAAATAGATTGGACGGCCGCCTCTAACTATGGCTACACCTTC. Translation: CASREIDWTAASNYGYTF.

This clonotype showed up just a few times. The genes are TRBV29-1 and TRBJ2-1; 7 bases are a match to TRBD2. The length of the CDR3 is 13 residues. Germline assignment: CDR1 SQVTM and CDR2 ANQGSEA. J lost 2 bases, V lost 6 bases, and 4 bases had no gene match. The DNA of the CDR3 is TGCAGCGTATGGGGGGGGGCCTACAATGAGCAGTTCTTC. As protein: CSVWGGAYNEQFF.

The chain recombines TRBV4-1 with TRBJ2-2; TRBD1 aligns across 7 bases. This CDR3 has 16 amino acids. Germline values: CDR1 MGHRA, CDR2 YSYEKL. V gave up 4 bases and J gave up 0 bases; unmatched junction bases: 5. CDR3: CASSPGQLTNTGELFF. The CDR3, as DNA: TGCGCCAGCAGCCCGGGACAGCTAACGAACACCGGGGAGCTGTTTTTT.

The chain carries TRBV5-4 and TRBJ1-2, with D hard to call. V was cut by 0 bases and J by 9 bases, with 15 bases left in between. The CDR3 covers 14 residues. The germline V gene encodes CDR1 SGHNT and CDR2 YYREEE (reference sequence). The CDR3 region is CASSLASSFYSYTF. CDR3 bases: TGTGCCAGCAGCTTGGCGAGTTCCTTTTATAGCTACACCTTC. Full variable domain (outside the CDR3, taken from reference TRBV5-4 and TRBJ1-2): ETGVTQSPTHLIKTRGQQVTLRCSSQSGHNTVSWYQQALGQGPQFIFQYYREEENGRGNFPPRFSGLQFPNYSSELNVNALELDDSALYLCASSLASSFYSYTFGSGTRLTVV.